The entry that follows covers one T cell receptor beta chain sequence. Its antigen is still unknown. From RNA transcripts, TCR beta CDR3 regions were amplified. HTBI primers were the set used in a first-round RT-PCR of the TCR CDR3. TCRdb re-analysed the multiplex PCR reads in MiXCR, keeping a single row per CDR3 protein. The sample comprises some 460,000 distinct CDR3 sequences, 15% to 19% of which are singletons, and roughly 13% rests with the top ten. The sample belongs to a study of T cells in Graves' hyperthyroidism and ophthalmopathy. Study-level findings and limits: In the blood, most expanded thyroid clonotypes above 0.001 appeared as well. Ophthalmopathy was distinguished from stable hyperthyroidism by 13 V-J signatures.

Lactation, pregnancy, other autoimmune disease or uncontrolled infection led to exclusion of patients. The CDR3 covers 12 residues. Trimming stripped 5 bases from V and 1 base from J, with 8 bases between. In germline, CDR1 is SQVTM, CDR2 ANQGSEA. The sequenced sample was blood. The chain links TRBV29-1 to TRBJ1-1, with D uncertain. This TCR derives from a woman under 30 with Graves' hyperthyroidism. The CDR3 sequence is CSVLVGNTEAFF. The CDR3 coding sequence is TGCAGCGTTCTGGTGGGGAACACTGAAGCTTTCTTT.